The 6 T cell receptor beta chains given below trace back to one sample, sequenced in a study of T cell responses to AZD1222 COVID-19 vaccine. The repertoire was sequenced with immunoSEQ multiplex PCR; TCRdb's copy has only in-frame clones and lacks some. The repertoire consists of some 150,000 clones, with 75% to 90% occurring once and the leading ten covering approximately 7%. Here the sequenced sample was peripheral blood, taken after recovery from COVID-19. These receptors were collected from an adult who had recovered from COVID-19.

This chain uses TRBV15 with TRBJ2-7; 7 bases are shared with TRBD2. Germline CDR1 reads LNHNV; CDR2 reads YYDKDF (reference sequence). Trimming removed 0 bases from V and 7 bases from J; junction bases left unmatched: 12. There are 16 residues in the CDR3. CDR3 nucleotides: TGTGCCACCAGCAGAGATAGGGCTAGCGGCCCCGGGGAGCAGTACTTC. It specifies CATSRDRASGPGEQYF.

The rearrangement links TRBV6-2 or TRBV6-3 to TRBJ2-7; TRBD2 agrees at 11 bases. Trimming cost V 7 bases and J 3 bases; bases outside gene matches: 14. This CDR3 is built from 17 residues. The germline gives CDR1 MNHEY, CDR2 SVGEGT. CDR3 protein: CASTPETSGSIVYEQYF. The CDR3 coding sequence is TGTGCCAGCACCCCCGAAACTAGCGGGAGTATTGTCTACGAGCAGTACTTC.

V and J are TRBV7-8 and TRBJ1-6, with D maybe TRBD1 (6 bases). Germline V gene sequence: CDR1 SGHVS, CDR2 FQNEAQ. There are 16 residues in the CDR3. Trimming took 1 base from V and 10 from J, leaving 17 bases between them. As DNA, the CDR3 is TGTGCCAGCAGCTTAGTTTTAAGGGGGGCTGGCTCACCCCTCCACTTT. Translated: CASSLVLRGAGSPLHF.

The chain is built from TRBV7-3 and TRBJ2-1; TRBD1 might be the D (6 bases). The germline V and J ends were trimmed by 5 bases and 7 bases, with 24 bases remaining between them. In germline, CDR1 is SGHTA, CDR2 FQGTGA. This CDR3 has 17 residues. The CDR3 region is CASSVVPGTIGGNEQFF. Written as DNA, the CDR3 is TGTGCCAGCAGCGTAGTTCCCGGGACAATTGGCGGGAATGAGCAGTTCTTC.

J is TRBJ2-3 and V is TRBV29-1; D not certain. This CDR3 spans 12 amino acids. In germline, CDR1 is SQVTM, CDR2 ANQGSEA. V lost 2 bases, J lost 5 bases, and 8 bases lay in between. The CDR3 nucleotides read TGCAGCGTTGAATCGGATGGAGATACGCAGTATTTT. Translated, it gives CSVESDGDTQYF.

The chain links TRBV12-3 or TRBV12-4 to TRBJ2-4, with D hard to call. The ends were cut back, 8 bases at V and 8 bases at J, with 16 bases in the middle. The CDR3 consists of 13 residues. This CDR3 is CASGSPRWDIQYF. Here the CDR3 DNA reads TGTGCCAGCGGAAGCCCCAGATGGGACATTCAGTACTTC.